Each of the 27 T cell receptor beta chains below was sequenced from the same sample in a study of shared clonotypes between healthy human individuals. Clones were sequenced by immunoSEQ multiplex PCR, and TCRdb holds only the in-frame ones, with some missing. The data hold some 490,000 clones, with 70% to 85% observed a single time. The specimen was PBMCs. All receptors derive from a woman aged 35 to 49 in good health. Some clones in this sample may be carry-over from other donors' samples.

The chain has TRBV14 and TRBJ2-3; perhaps D is TRBD1 or TRBD2 (6 bases each). Trimming shortened V by 6 bases and J by 6 bases, and 16 bases separated the two germline ends. The germline V gene encodes CDR1 SGHDN and CDR2 FVKESK. The CDR3 consists of 14 residues. CDR3 loop: CASSRRQAGDTQYF. Written as DNA, the CDR3 is TGTGCCAGCAGTCGTAGACAGGCGGGGGATACGCAGTATTTT.

A remark on this clone: Other DNA sequences from this sample encode an identical CDR3 as well. The chain joins TRBV5-1 to TRBJ2-5, with TRBD2 identical over 11 bases. The end of the DNA is better explained by TRBJ2-7, so the J call may be wrong. CDR3 length: 16 amino acids. The V gene's germline CDR1 is SGHRS and CDR2 YFSETQ. The CDR3: CASSPGLAGVAYEQYF. CDR3 nucleotides: TGCGCCAGCAGCCCCGGACTAGCGGGCGTCGCCTACGAGCAGTACTTC.

This chain joins TRBV14 and TRBJ1-1; D gene ambiguous. Per the germline V gene, CDR1 is SGHDN and CDR2 is FVKESK. Trimming removed 3 bases at V and 1 base at J, with 9 bases between. This CDR3 is built from 14 residues. CDR3 sequence: CASSQELRNTEAFF. CDR3 bases: TGTGCCAGCAGCCAGGAGCTACGGAACACTGAAGCTTTCTTT.

The chain has TRBV13 and TRBJ1-1; D is uncertain. The CDR3 extends over 17 amino acids. Per germline, CDR1 PRHDT and CDR2 FYEKMQ (reference sequence). V lost 5 bases and J lost 1, with 20 bases in between. CDR3 sequence: CASSRPPPGRPNTEAFF. As DNA, the CDR3 is TGTGCCAGCAGCCGACCCCCTCCGGGCAGACCGAACACTGAAGCTTTCTTT.

This chain connects TRBV19 to TRBJ2-1, with D uncertain. CDR3 length: 14 residues. V lost 4 bases to trimming and J lost 0 bases, with 7 bases between them. CDR1 LNHDA and CDR2 SQIVND come from the germline V gene (reference sequence). CDR3: CASSNRVSYNEQFF. The CDR3 bases are TGTGCCAGTAGTAACCGGGTCTCCTACAATGAGCAGTTCTTC.

The J gene is TRBJ2-3, the V gene TRBV5-4; TRBD1 aligns across 7 bases. V was pared by 0 bases and J by 3 bases, with 4 bases of the junction left unmatched. The CDR3 length is 15 residues. Germline V gene sequence: CDR1 SGHNT, CDR2 YYREEE (reference sequence). The CDR3 DNA reads as TGTGCCAGCAGCTTGGACAGGGGTGGTACAGATACGCAGTATTTT. Encoded protein: CASSLDRGGTDTQYF. Drawing the rest from reference TRBV5-4 and TRBJ2-3, the complete variable domain is ETGVTQSPTHLIKTRGQQVTLRCSSQSGHNTVSWYQQALGQGPQFIFQYYREEENGRGNFPPRFSGLQFPNYSSELNVNALELDDSALYLCASSLDRGGTDTQYFGPGTRLTVL.

Here the CDR3 DNA reads TGCGCCAGCATGGCGGGAGGTTACAATGAGCAGTTCTTC. This sequence encodes CASMAGGYNEQFF. The J gene is TRBJ2-1, the V gene TRBV5-1; 8 positions agree with TRBD2. Germline V gene sequence: CDR1 SGHRS, CDR2 YFSETQ. J lost 4 bases, V lost 6 bases, and 3 bases had no gene match. The CDR3 consists of 13 residues.

This clone was seen only once. The gene calls are TRBV6-1 and TRBJ1-2, with unresolved D. V gave up 6 bases and J gave up 5 bases, with 10 bases separating them. This CDR3 spans 12 amino acids. CDR1 is MNHNS and CDR2 is SASEGT in the germline V gene. The CDR3: CASRGIGYGYTF. The CDR3 DNA sequence: TGTGCCAGCAGAGGAATTGGGTATGGCTACACCTTC.

This clone was recorded only once. The chain carries TRBV7-2 and TRBJ2-2; D unclear. Germline values: CDR1 SGHTA, CDR2 FQGNSA. Trimming shortened V by 1 base and J by 6 bases, and 12 bases separated the two germline ends. The CDR3 spans 15 residues. The CDR3 DNA sequence: TGTGCCAGCAGCTTAGGGAGTAAGGGCCCCGGGGAGCTGTTTTTT. Its translation is CASSLGSKGPGELFF. Based on the CDR3 plus reference TRBV7-2 and TRBJ2-2, the full variable domain is GAGVSQSPSNKVTEKGKDVELRCDPISGHTALYWYRQSLGQGLEFLIYFQGNSAPDKSGLPSDRFSAERTGGSVSTLTIQRTQQEDSAVYLCASSLGSKGPGELFFGEGSRLTVL.

This chain links TRBV6-1 with TRBJ2-7, with TRBD2 as a possible D gene (6 bases). CDR1 and CDR2 (germline): MNHNS, SASEGT. The CDR3 is 17 amino acids. V lost 2 bases and J 7 bases, leaving 24 bases between the germline ends. DNA for the CDR3: TGTGCCAGCAGTGAATCTCTCCTTCACGGGGACCGGGGGGAGCAGTACTTC. Translation: CASSESLLHGDRGEQYF.

The chain couples TRBV2 to TRBJ1-4; possibly TRBD1 for D (5 bases). Between the trimmed V and J ends, which lost 10 bases and 7 bases, there was a span of 13 bases. The CDR3 runs to 12 residues. Germline V gives CDR1 SNHLY, CDR2 FYNNEI. CDR3 nucleotide sequence: TGTGCCACCCGGGACCGCGGTGAAAAACTGTTTTTT. Protein product: CATRDRGEKLFF. Supplemented by reference TRBV2 and TRBJ1-4, the full variable domain reads EPEVTQTPSHQVTQMGQEVILRCVPISNHLYFYWYRQILGQKVEFLVSFYNNEISEKSEIFDDQFSVERPDGSNFTLKIRSTKLEDSAMYFCATRDRGEKLFFGSGTQLSVL.

CDR3 amino acids: CASSRDRGNYGYTF. CDR3 in DNA: TGTGCCAGCAGCCGGGACAGGGGGAACTATGGCTACACCTTC. J is TRBJ1-2 and V is TRBV6-6, with 11 bases identical to TRBD1. The CDR3 extends over 14 amino acids. Germline values: CDR1 MNHNY, CDR2 SVGAGI (reference sequence). J lost 2 bases, V lost 6 bases, and 2 bases had no gene match.

The chain joins TRBV6-5 to TRBJ2-7; 10 bases map to TRBD1. Per germline, CDR1 MNHEY and CDR2 SVGAGI. This CDR3 spans 16 amino acids. The junction had 6 bases not matched to a gene; V was cut back by 4 bases and J by 0 bases. The CDR3 region is CASSSDRGSVSYEQYF. In DNA form, the CDR3 reads TGTGCCAGCAGTTCGGACAGGGGGTCCGTCTCCTACGAGCAGTACTTC.

This clone was counted a few times. This chain connects TRBV4-2 to TRBJ1-4; 7 nucleotides align to TRBD1. The germline gives CDR1 LGHNA, CDR2 YNFKEQ. The CDR3 length is 16 residues. Trimming took 4 bases from V and 5 from J; bases not matched to a gene: 10. The CDR3 protein is CASSRGGNRGNEKLFF. For the CDR3, the DNA is TGTGCCAGCAGCCGCGGAGGGAACAGGGGAAATGAAAAACTGTTTTTT.

The gene calls are TRBV5-1 and TRBJ1-1; 7 bases match TRBD1. The ends lost 4 bases at V and 1 base at J; junction bases unmatched: 7. The CDR3 consists of 15 residues. CDR1 is SGHRS and CDR2 is YFSETQ in the germline V gene. The CDR3 DNA sequence: TGCGCCAGCAGCGCCTCCGGGACAGAGAACACTGAAGCTTTCTTT. This codes for CASSASGTENTEAFF. Drawing the rest from reference TRBV5-1 and TRBJ1-1, the complete variable domain is KAGVTQTPRYLIKTRGQQVTLSCSPISGHRSVSWYQQTPGQGLQFLFEYFSETQRNKGNFPGRFSGRQFSNSRSEMNVSTLELGDSALYLCASSASGTENTEAFFGQGTRLTVV.

The V and J genes are TRBV7-9 and TRBJ2-5, with a weak D call TRBD2 (5 bases). V lost 5 bases and J 4 bases, leaving 8 bases between the germline ends. CDR3 length: 12 residues. The germline CDR1 and CDR2 sequences are SEHNR and FQNEAQ (reference sequence). This CDR3 reads CASSAGGETQYF. The CDR3 nucleotides read TGTGCCAGCAGCGCCGGAGGAGAGACCCAGTACTTC.

The chain combines TRBV19 with TRBJ2-1, with 9 bases aligning to TRBD2. Trimming removed 6 bases from V and 9 bases from J; junction bases left unmatched: 3. The germline V gene encodes CDR1 LNHDA and CDR2 SQIVND (reference sequence). This CDR3 is built from 12 residues. CDR3 region: CASSAGGPEQFF. The CDR3 coding sequence is TGTGCCAGTAGCGCGGGGGGGCCTGAGCAGTTCTTC.

V is TRBV9 and J is TRBJ2-5; the match to TRBD1 covers 8 bases. The CDR3 is made up of 13 amino acids. Germline loops: CDR1 SGDLS, CDR2 YYNGEE. The junction had 4 bases not matched to a gene; V was cut back by 4 bases and J by 5 bases. The CDR3 here is CASSTRQGETQYF. The CDR3 DNA follows: TGTGCCAGCAGCACCCGACAGGGGGAGACCCAGTACTTC.

V and J are TRBV5-1 and TRBJ1-1, with 8 bases matching TRBD1. Germline V gene lookup returns CDR1 SGHRS and CDR2 YFSETQ. The CDR3 is made up of 14 amino acids. Trimming cost V 1 base and J 4 bases; bases outside gene matches: 3. This chain's CDR3 is CASSLTGGSTEAFF. CDR3 DNA: TGCGCCAGCAGCTTGACAGGGGGTTCCACTGAAGCTTTCTTT.

The chain has TRBV15 and TRBJ2-1; TRBD1 agrees at 9 bases. Trimming at V came to 2 bases and at J to 4 bases, leaving 3 bases not matched to a gene. The CDR3 totals 15 residues. Germline V gene lookup returns CDR1 LNHNV and CDR2 YYDKDF (reference sequence). DNA for the CDR3: TGTGCCACCAGCAGATCGGGACAGGGTTACAATGAGCAGTTCTTC. Encoded protein: CATSRSGQGYNEQFF.

The chain uses TRBV18 and TRBJ2-3, with 7 bases aligning to TRBD1. CDR1 and CDR2 from the germline V gene are KGHSH and LQKENI. V gave up 3 bases and J gave up 0 bases; unmatched junction bases: 6. The CDR3 totals 16 residues. The CDR3 nucleotides read TGTGCCAGCTCACCGGCCGGGACAGCGAGCACAGATACGCAGTATTTT. Translated: CASSPAGTASTDTQYF. Using reference TRBV18 and TRBJ2-3 for the parts outside the CDR3, the full variable domain is NAGVMQNPRHLVRRRGQEARLRCSPMKGHSHVYWYRQLPEEGLKFMVYLQKENIIDESGMPKERFSAEFPKEGPSILRIQQVVRGDSAAYFCASSPAGTASTDTQYFGPGTRLTVL.

Details on this clone: An end of the junction differs from the germline gene, which may be a read error. The V gene is TRBV7-2, the J gene TRBJ1-1; D remains ambiguous. CDR3 size: 14 residues. Germline V gene lookup returns CDR1 SGHTA and CDR2 FQGNSA. The CDR3 loop reads CASCLYGRWTEAFF. CDR3 coding DNA: TGTGCCAGCTGCTTATATGGCCGGTGGACTGAAGCTTTCTTT.

The chain is built from TRBV30 and TRBJ2-5; 8 nucleotides line up with TRBD2. CDR1 is GTSNPN and CDR2 is SVGIG in the germline V gene (reference sequence). The CDR3 covers 13 residues. V lost 2 bases, J lost 2 bases, and 1 base stayed unmatched. The CDR3 DNA reads TGTGCCTGGAGTTTAGCGGGACAAGAGACCCAGTACTTC. The encoded protein is CAWSLAGQETQYF.

This clone was seen more than once but under ten times. The gene calls are TRBV29-1 and TRBJ1-2, with a weak D call TRBD1 (6 bases). CDR3 length equals 14 residues. V lost 7 bases and J lost 2, with 17 bases in between. The germline V gene has CDR1 SQVTM and CDR2 ANQGSEA. CDR3: CSALSPGTNYGYTF. The CDR3 DNA follows: TGCAGCGCCCTATCCCCCGGGACAAACTATGGCTACACCTTC. The whole variable domain, filled in from reference TRBV29-1 and TRBJ1-2, reads SAVISQKPSRDICQRGTSLTIQCQVDSQVTMMFWYRQQPGQSLTLIATANQGSEATYESGFVIDKFPISRPNLTFSTLTVSNMSPEDSSIYLCSALSPGTNYGYTFGSGTRLTVV.

The table lists this clone with a count of one. The chain combines TRBV6-6 with TRBJ2-7; 8 bases agree with TRBD1. Germline CDR1 and CDR2: MNHNY and SVGAGI (reference sequence). V gave up 11 bases and J gave up 4 bases; unmatched junction bases: 10. CDR3 length: 13 amino acids. For the CDR3, the DNA is TGTGCCTCTGACCCGACAGGGGCATACGAGCAGTACTTC. This sequence encodes CASDPTGAYEQYF.

The gene calls are TRBV18 and TRBJ2-1; D gene ambiguous. Germline values: CDR1 KGHSH, CDR2 LQKENI. Trimming shortened V by 4 bases and J by 5 bases, and 18 bases separated the two germline ends. The CDR3 consists of 16 residues. In DNA form, the CDR3 reads TGTGCCAGCTCACAGATGACCGAGACTCTAAACAATGAGCAGTTCTTC. It translates to CASSQMTETLNNEQFF.

This clone was observed a few times. The V gene is TRBV2, the J gene TRBJ2-5; TRBD1 matches 9 bases. Germline CDR1 is SNHLY and CDR2 is FYNNEI. The CDR3 extends over 15 amino acids. J gave up 5 bases and V 3 bases, and 7 bases lay outside the gene matches. DNA for the CDR3: TGTGCCAGCAGTGATAGAGGACAGGGGAGTGAGACCCAGTACTTC. Translated, it gives CASSDRGQGSETQYF.